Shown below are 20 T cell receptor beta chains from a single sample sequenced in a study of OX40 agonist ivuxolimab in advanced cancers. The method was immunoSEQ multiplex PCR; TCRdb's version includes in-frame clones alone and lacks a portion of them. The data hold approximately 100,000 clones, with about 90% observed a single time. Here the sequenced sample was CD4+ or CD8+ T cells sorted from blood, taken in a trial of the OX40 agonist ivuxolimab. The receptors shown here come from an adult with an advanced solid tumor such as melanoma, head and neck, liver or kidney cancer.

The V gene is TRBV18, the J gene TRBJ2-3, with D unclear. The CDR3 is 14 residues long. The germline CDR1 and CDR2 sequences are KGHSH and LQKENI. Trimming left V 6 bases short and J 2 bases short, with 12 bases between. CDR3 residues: CASSGRQSTDTQYF. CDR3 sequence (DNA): TGTGCCAGCTCGGGCCGACAATCCACAGATACGCAGTATTTT.

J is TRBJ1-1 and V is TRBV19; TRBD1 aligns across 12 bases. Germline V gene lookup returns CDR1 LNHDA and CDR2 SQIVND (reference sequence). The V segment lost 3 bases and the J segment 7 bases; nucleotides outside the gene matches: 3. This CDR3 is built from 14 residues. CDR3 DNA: TGTGCCAGTAGTATTGGGACAGGGGGCCTTGAAGCTTTCTTT. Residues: CASSIGTGGLEAFF.

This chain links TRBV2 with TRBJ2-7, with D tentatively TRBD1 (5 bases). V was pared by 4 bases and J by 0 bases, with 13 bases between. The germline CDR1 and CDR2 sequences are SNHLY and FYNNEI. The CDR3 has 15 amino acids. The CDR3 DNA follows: TGTGCCAGCAGTGGACAGTTGGTGACCTCCTACGAGCAGTACTTC. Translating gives CASSGQLVTSYEQYF. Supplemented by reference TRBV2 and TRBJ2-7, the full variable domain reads EPEVTQTPSHQVTQMGQEVILRCVPISNHLYFYWYRQILGQKVEFLVSFYNNEISEKSEIFDDQFSVERPDGSNFTLKIRSTKLEDSAMYFCASSGQLVTSYEQYFGPGTRLTVT.

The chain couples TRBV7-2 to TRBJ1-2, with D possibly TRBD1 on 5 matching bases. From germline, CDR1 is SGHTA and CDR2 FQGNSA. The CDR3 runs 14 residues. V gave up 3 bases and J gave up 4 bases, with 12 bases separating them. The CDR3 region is CASSFNSGGYGYTF. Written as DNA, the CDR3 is TGTGCCAGCAGCTTCAACTCGGGGGGCTATGGCTACACCTTC.

CDR3 residues: CSLGGHQPQHF. As DNA, the CDR3 is TGCAGCCTCGGGGGTCATCAGCCCCAGCATTTT. V and J are TRBV29-1 and TRBJ1-5; TRBD1 might be the D (5 bases). CDR1 SQVTM and CDR2 ANQGSEA come from the germline V gene. The CDR3 extends over 11 amino acids. V was pared by 8 bases and J by 5 bases, with 10 bases between.

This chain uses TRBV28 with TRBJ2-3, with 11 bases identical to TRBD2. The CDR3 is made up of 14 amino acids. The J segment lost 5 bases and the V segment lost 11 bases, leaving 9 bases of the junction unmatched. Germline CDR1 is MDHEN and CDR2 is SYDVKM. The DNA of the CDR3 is TGTGCCGGATCTAGCGGGGGGACGAGAGATACGCAGTATTTT. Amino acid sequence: CAGSSGGTRDTQYF.

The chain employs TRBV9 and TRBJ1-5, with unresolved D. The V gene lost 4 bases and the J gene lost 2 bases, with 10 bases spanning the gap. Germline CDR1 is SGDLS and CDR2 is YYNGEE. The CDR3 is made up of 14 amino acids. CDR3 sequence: CASSQSSGNQPQHF. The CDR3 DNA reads TGTGCCAGCAGCCAAAGTAGTGGCAATCAGCCCCAGCATTTT.

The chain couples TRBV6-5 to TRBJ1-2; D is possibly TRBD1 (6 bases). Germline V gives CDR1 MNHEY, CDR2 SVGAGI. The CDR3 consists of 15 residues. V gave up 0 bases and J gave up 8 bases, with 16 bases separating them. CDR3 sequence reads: CASSYSTVQGRGYTF. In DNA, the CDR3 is TGTGCCAGCAGTTACTCGACGGTTCAGGGGCGCGGCTACACCTTC.

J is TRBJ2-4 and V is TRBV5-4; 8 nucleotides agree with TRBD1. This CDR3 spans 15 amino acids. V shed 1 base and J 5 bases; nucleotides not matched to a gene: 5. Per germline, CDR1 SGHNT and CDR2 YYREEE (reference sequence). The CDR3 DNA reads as TGTGCCAGCAGCTTGCGGGACAGGAGGGAAAACATTCAGTACTTC. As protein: CASSLRDRRENIQYF.

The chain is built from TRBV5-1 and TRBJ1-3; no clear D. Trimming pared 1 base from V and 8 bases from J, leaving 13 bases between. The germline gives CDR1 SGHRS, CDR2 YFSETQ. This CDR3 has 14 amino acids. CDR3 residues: CASSLNPTADTIYF. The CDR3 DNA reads TGCGCCAGCAGCTTGAACCCCACGGCGGACACCATATATTTT.

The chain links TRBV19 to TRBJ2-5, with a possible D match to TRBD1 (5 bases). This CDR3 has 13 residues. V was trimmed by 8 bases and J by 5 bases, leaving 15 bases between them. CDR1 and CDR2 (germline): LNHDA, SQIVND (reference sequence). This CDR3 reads CASAIQVQETQYF. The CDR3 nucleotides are TGTGCCAGTGCTATACAGGTGCAGGAGACCCAGTACTTC.

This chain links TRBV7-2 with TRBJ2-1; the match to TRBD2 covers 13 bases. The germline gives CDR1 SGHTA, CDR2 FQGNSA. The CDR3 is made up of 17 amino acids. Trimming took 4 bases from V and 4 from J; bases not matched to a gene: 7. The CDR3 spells CASSSRTSGGLYNEQFF. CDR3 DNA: TGTGCCAGCAGCTCCCGGACTAGCGGGGGCTTATACAATGAGCAGTTCTTC.

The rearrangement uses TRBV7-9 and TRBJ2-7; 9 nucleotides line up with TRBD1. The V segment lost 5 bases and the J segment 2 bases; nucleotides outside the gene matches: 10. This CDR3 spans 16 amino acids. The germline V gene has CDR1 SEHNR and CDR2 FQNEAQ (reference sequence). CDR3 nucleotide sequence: TGTGCCAGCAGCACACCCGGACAGGGGAACACCTACGAGCAGTACTTC. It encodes CASSTPGQGNTYEQYF.

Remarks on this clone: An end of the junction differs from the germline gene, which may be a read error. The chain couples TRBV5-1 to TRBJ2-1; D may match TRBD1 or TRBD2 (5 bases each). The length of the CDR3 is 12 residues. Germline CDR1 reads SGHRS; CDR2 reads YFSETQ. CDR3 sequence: CASSPIGDGIIF. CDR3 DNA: TGCGCCAGCAGCCCTATCGGGGACGGCATAATCTTC.

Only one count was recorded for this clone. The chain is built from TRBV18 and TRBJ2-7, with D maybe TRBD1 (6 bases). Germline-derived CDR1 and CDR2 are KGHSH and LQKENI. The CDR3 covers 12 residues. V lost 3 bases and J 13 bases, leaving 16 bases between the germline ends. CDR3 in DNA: TGTGCCAGCTCACCCCCCGGGCAGGGGCCCTACTTC. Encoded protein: CASSPPGQGPYF. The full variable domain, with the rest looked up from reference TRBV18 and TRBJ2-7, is NAGVMQNPRHLVRRRGQEARLRCSPMKGHSHVYWYRQLPEEGLKFMVYLQKENIIDESGMPKERFSAEFPKEGPSILRIQQVVRGDSAAYFCASSPPGQGPYFGPGTRLTVT.

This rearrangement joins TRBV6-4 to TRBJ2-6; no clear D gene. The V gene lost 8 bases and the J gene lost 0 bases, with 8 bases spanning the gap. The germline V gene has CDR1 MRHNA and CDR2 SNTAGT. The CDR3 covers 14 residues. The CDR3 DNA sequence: TGTGCCAGCGCGTCGTTCTCTGGGGCCAACGTCCTGACTTTC. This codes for CASASFSGANVLTF.

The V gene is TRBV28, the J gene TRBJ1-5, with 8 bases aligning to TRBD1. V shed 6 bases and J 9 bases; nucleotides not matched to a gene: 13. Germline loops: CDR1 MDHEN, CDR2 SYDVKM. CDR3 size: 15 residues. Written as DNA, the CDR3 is TGTGCCAGCAGCCTGCTAGGACAGGGCGGGGGGCCCCAGCATTTT. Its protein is CASSLLGQGGGPQHF.

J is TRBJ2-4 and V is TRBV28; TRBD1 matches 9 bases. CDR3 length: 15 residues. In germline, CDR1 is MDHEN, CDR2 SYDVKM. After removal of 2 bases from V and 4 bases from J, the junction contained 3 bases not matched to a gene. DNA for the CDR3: TGTGCCAGCAGTTTACCCGGGACAGGGAAAAACATTCAGTACTTC. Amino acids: CASSLPGTGKNIQYF.

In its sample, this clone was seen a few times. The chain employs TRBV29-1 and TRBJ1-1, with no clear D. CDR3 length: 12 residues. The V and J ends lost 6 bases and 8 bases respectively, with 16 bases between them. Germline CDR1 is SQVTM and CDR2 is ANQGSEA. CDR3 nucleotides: TGCAGCGTCCAACTGGGAGGAGGGGAAGCTTTCTTT. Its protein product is CSVQLGGGEAFF.

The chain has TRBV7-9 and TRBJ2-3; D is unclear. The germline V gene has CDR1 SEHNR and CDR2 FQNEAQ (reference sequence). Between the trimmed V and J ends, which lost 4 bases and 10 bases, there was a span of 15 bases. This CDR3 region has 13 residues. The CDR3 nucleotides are TGTGCCAGCAGCTCCGACCCCCTCAAGGCGCAGTATTTT. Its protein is CASSSDPLKAQYF.